This T cell receptor beta chain emerged from a study of PD-L1 blockade in urothelial cancer. Profiled with immunoSEQ multiplex PCR; TCRdb holds only in-frame clones, not every one. The sample carries more than 40,000 clones, more than 75% recorded once. Between the trimmed V and J ends, which lost 1 base and 0 bases, there was a span of 9 bases. The germline CDR1 and CDR2 sequences are LNHDA and SQIVND (reference sequence). The CDR3 runs to 15 residues. This sequence was found in a woman aged 55-70 years with urothelial cancer. The material was PBMCs, obtained around atezolizumab (anti-PD-L1) treatment. The chain recombines TRBV19 with TRBJ1-1; tentatively, D is TRBD1 (6 bases). The CDR3 is CASSIAWTVNTEAFF. The CDR3, as DNA: TGTGCCAGTAGTATAGCATGGACAGTGAACACTGAAGCTTTCTTT.